This T cell receptor (beta chain) was found in a study of blood T cell repertoires in COVID-19. Study-level information: PBMCs, B-cell-depleted T cells, or T cells provided the cDNA or gDNA that made up the material.

The protocol was immunoSEQ multiplex PCR, while the TCRdb copy is restricted to in-frame clones and leaves out a portion. Of hundreds of thousands of clones listed, roughly 85% are singletons. The germline V gene has CDR1 LNHDA and CDR2 SQIVND (reference sequence). CDR3 size: 16 residues. Germline trimming cut 5 bases from V and 1 base from J; bases unmatched to any gene: 9. This chain links TRBV19 with TRBJ1-2; 8 bases agree with TRBD1. The TCR comes from a human donor in a cohort sampled during active COVID-19. Sample: peripheral blood. For the CDR3, the DNA is TGTGCCAGTAGTGCCCCGCGGGACAGGATTAACTATGGCTACACCTTC. Protein: CASSAPRDRINYGYTF.